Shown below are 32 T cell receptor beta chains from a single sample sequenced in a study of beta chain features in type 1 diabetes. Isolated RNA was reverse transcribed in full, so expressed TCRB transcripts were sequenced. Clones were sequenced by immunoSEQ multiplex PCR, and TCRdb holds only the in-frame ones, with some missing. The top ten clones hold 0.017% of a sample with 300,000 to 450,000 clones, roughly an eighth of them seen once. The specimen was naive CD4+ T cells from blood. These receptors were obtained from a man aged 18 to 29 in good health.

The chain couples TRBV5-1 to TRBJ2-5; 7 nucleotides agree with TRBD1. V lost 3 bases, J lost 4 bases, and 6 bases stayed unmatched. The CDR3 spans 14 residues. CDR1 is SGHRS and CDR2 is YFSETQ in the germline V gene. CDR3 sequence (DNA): TGCGCCAGCAGCTCTACAGGGGTTACAGAGACCCAGTACTTC. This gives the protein CASSSTGVTETQYF.

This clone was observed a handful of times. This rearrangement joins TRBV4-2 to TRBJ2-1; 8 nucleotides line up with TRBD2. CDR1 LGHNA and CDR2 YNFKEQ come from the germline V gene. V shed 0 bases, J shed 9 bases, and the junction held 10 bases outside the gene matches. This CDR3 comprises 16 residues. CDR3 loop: CASSQDAGGAIVEQFF. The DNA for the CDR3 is TGTGCCAGCAGCCAAGATGCGGGAGGCGCTATTGTTGAGCAGTTCTTC.

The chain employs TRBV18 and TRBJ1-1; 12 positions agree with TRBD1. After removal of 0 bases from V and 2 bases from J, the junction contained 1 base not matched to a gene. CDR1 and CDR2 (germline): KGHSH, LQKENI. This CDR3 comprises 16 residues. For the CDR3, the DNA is TGTGCCAGCTCACCACCGGGGACAGGGGGCAACACTGAAGCTTTCTTT. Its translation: CASSPPGTGGNTEAFF.

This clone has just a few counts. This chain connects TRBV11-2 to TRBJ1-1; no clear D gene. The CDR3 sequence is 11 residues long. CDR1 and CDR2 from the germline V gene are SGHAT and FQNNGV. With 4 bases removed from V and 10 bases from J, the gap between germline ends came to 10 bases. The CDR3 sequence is CASSSSRRAFF. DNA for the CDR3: TGTGCCAGCAGCTCATCCCGTAGAGCTTTCTTT.

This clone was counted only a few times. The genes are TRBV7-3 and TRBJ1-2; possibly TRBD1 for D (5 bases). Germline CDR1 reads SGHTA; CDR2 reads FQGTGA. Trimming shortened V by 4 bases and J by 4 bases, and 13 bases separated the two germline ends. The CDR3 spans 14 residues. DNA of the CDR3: TGTGCCAGCAGCTCCCGCGGGGGAGGCTATGGCTACACCTTC. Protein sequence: CASSSRGGGYGYTF.

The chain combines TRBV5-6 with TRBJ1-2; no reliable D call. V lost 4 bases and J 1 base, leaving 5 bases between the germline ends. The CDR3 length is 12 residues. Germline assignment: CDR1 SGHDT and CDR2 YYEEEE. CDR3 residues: CASSPGNYGYTF. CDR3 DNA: TGTGCCAGCAGCCCGGGTAACTATGGCTACACCTTC.

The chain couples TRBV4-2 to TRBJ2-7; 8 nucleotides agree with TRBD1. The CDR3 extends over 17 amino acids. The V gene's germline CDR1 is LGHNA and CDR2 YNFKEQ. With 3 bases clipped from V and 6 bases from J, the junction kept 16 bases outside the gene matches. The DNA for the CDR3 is TGTGCCAGCAGCCACGGAGGGCCGGGACAGGAAAGATCCGAGCAGTACTTC. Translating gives CASSHGGPGQERSEQYF.

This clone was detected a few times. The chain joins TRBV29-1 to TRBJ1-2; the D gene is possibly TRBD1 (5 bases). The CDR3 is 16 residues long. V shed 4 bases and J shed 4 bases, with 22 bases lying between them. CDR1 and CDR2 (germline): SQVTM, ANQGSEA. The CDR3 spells CSVGEYRQSLLYGYTF. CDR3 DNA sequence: TGCAGCGTTGGGGAATACCGACAGTCCCTCCTCTATGGCTACACCTTC.

The DNA of the CDR3 is TGTGCCAGCACCGTGGGGACTAGCGTATACAATGAGCAGTTCTTC. Translated, it gives CASTVGTSVYNEQFF. The rearrangement joins TRBV7-2 to TRBJ2-1, with 10 bases matching TRBD2. Germline values: CDR1 SGHTA, CDR2 FQGNSA. The J segment lost 4 bases and the V segment lost 7 bases, leaving 7 bases of the junction unmatched. The CDR3 is made up of 15 amino acids. Full variable domain (outside the CDR3, taken from reference TRBV7-2 and TRBJ2-1): GAGVSQSPSNKVTEKGKDVELRCDPISGHTALYWYRQSLGQGLEFLIYFQGNSAPDKSGLPSDRFSAERTGGSVSTLTIQRTQQEDSAVYLCASTVGTSVYNEQFFGPGTRLTVL.

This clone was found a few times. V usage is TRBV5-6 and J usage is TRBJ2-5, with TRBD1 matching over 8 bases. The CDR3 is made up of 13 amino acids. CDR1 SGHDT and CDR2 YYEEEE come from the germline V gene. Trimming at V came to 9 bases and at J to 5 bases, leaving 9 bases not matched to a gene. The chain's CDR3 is CATYRGLGETQYF. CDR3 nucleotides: TGTGCCACCTACAGGGGGTTGGGGGAGACCCAGTACTTC.

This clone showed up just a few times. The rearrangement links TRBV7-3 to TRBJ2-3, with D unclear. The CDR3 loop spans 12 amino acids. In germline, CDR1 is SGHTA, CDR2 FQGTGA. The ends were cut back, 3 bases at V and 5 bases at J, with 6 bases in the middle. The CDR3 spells CASSFPGDTQYF. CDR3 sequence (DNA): TGTGCCAGCAGCTTCCCCGGAGATACGCAGTATTTT.

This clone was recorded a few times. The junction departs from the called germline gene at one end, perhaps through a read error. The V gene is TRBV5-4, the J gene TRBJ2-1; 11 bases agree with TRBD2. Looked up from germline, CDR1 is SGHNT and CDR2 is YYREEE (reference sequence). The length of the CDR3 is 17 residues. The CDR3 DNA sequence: TGCGCCAGCAGTCAAGGGGCTAGCGGGAGGAGAATGGATGAGCAGTTCTTC. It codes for CASSQGASGRRMDEQFF.

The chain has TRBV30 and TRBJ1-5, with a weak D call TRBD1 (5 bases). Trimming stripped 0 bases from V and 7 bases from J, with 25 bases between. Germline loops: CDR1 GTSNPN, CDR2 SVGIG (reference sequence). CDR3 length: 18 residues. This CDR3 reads CAWSVLRGLGDRPQPQHF. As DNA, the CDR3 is TGTGCCTGGAGTGTACTTCGGGGGTTGGGGGACCGACCCCAGCCCCAGCATTTT. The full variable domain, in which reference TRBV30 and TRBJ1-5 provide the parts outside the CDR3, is SQTIHQWPATLVQPVGSPLSLECTVEGTSNPNLYWYRQAAGRGLQLLFYSVGIGQISSEVPQNLSASRPQDRQFILSSKKLLLSDSGFYLCAWSVLRGLGDRPQPQHFGDGTRLSIL.

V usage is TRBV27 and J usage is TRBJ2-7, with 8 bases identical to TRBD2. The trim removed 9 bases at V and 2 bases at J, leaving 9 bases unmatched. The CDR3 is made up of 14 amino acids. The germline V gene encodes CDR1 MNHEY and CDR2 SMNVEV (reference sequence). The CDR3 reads CASRGGQGPYEQYF. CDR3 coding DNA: TGTGCCAGTCGGGGGGGGCAGGGGCCCTACGAGCAGTACTTC.

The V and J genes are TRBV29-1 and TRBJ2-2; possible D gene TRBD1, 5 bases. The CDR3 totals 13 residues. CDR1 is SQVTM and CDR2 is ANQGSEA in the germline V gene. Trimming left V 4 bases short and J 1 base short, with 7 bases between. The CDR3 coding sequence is TGCAGCGTTGGACAGTGGAACACCGGGGAGCTGTTTTTT. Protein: CSVGQWNTGELFF.

The CDR3 bases are TGTGCCAGCAGCCGGAGGGTCAGGGGGTCTTCCGGGGAGCTGTTTTTT. Translated, it gives CASSRRVRGSSGELFF. The V call is TRBV7-9, the J call TRBJ2-2; a possible D gene is TRBD1 (7 bases). The CDR3 consists of 16 residues. The V end lost 5 bases, the J end lost 6 bases, and 19 bases lay between the germline ends. Germline CDR1 is SEHNR and CDR2 is FQNEAQ (reference sequence).

CDR3 DNA sequence: TGTGCCAGCAGTTCCAGGGAGGTTTACGAGCAGTACTTC. It is translated as CASSSREVYEQYF. The chain has TRBV28 and TRBJ2-7, with a possible D match to TRBD2 (6 bases). CDR3 length equals 13 residues. Germline V gene sequence: CDR1 MDHEN, CDR2 SYDVKM. V lost 4 bases, J lost 4 bases, and 11 bases lay in between.

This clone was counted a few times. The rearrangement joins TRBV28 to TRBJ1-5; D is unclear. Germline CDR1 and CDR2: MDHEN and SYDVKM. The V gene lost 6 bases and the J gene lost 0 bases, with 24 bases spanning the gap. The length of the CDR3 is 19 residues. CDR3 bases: TGTGCCAGCAGCGGGGTCTCTTTGATTCCGGTCTATAGCAATCAGCCCCAGCATTTT. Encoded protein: CASSGVSLIPVYSNQPQHF.

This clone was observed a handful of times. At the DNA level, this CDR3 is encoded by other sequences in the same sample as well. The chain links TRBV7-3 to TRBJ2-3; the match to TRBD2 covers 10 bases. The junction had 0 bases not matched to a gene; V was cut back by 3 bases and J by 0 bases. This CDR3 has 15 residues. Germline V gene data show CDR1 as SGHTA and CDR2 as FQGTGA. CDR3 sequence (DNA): TGTGCCAGCAGCTTGACTAGCGGGAGCACAGATACGCAGTATTTT. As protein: CASSLTSGSTDTQYF.

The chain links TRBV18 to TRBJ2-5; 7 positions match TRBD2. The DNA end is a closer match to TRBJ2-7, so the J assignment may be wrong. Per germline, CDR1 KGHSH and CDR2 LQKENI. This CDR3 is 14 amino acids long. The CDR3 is CASSPRGLGYEQYF. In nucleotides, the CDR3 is TGTGCCAGCTCACCAAGAGGACTAGGCTACGAGCAGTACTTC.

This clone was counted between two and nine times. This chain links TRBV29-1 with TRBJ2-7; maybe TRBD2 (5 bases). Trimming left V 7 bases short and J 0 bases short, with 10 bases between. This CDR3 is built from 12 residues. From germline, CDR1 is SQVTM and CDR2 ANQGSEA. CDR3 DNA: TGCAGCGGTCGGGGTAACTCCTACGAGCAGTACTTC. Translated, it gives CSGRGNSYEQYF.

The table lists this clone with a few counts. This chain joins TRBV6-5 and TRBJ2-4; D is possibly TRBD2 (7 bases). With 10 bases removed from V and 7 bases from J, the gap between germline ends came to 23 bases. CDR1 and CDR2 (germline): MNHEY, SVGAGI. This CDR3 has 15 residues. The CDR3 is CATRWRGHEKNIQYF. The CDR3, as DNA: TGTGCCACCCGGTGGCGGGGGCACGAAAAGAACATTCAGTACTTC.

Here the CDR3 DNA reads TGTGCCAGCAGCATGACAGGGGACAAGGCACCCCTCCACTTT. It specifies CASSMTGDKAPLHF. The chain couples TRBV11-2 to TRBJ1-6, with TRBD1 identical over 8 bases. Losses at the gene ends were 5 bases for V and 11 bases for J; bases not matched to a gene: 8. The CDR3 loop spans 14 amino acids. Per the germline V gene, CDR1 is SGHAT and CDR2 is FQNNGV.

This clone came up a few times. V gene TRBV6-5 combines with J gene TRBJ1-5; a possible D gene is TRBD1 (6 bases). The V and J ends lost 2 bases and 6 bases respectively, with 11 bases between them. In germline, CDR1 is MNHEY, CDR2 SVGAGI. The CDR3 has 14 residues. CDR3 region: CASSYGGAIQPQHF. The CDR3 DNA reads TGTGCCAGCAGTTACGGGGGGGCGATTCAGCCCCAGCATTTT.

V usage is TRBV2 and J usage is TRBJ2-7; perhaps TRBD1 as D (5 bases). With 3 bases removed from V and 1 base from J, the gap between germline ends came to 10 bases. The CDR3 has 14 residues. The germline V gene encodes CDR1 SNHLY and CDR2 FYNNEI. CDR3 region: CASSDRVNSYEQYF. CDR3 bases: TGTGCCAGCAGTGACAGGGTTAATTCCTACGAGCAGTACTTC.

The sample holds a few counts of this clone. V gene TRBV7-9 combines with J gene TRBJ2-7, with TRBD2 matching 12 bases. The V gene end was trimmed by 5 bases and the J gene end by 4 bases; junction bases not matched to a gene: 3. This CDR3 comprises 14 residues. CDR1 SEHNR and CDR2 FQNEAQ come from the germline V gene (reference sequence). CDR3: CASSPGLAGYEQYF. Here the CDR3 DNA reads TGTGCCAGCAGCCCAGGACTAGCGGGGTACGAGCAGTACTTC.

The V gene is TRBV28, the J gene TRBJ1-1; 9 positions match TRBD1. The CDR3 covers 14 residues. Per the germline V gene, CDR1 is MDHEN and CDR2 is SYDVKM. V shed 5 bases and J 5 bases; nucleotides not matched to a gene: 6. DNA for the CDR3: TGTGCCAGCAGTGAACAGGGGGCCAGGACTGAAGCTTTCTTT. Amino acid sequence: CASSEQGARTEAFF.

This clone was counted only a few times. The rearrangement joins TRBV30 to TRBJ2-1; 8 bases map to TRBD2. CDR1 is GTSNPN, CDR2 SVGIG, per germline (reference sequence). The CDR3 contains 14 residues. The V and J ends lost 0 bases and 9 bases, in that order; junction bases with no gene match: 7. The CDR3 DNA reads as TGTGCCTGGAGTGTACTGGCGGGAGGACGTGAGCAGTTCTTC. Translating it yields CAWSVLAGGREQFF. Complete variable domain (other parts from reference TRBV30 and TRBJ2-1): SQTIHQWPATLVQPVGSPLSLECTVEGTSNPNLYWYRQAAGRGLQLLFYSVGIGQISSEVPQNLSASRPQDRQFILSSKKLLLSDSGFYLCAWSVLAGGREQFFGPGTRLTVL.

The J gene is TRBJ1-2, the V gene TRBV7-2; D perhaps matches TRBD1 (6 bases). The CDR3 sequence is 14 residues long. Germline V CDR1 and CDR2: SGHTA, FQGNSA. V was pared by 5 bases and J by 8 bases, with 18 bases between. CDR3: CASSPPGDPYGYTF. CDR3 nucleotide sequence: TGTGCCAGCAGCCCTCCAGGGGACCCATACGGCTACACCTTC.

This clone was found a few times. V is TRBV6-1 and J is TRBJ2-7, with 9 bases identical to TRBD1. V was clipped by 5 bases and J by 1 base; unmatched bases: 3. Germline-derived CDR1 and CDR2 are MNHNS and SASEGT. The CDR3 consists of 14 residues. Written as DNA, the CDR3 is TGTGCCAGCAGTTTACAGGGGGCATCCTACGAGCAGTACTTC. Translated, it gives CASSLQGASYEQYF.

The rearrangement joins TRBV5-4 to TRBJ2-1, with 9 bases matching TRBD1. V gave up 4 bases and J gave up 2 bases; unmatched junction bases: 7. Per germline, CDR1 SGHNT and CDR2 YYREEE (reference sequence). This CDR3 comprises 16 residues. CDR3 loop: CASSVDWDRAYNEQFF. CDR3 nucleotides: TGTGCCAGCAGCGTGGATTGGGACAGGGCCTACAATGAGCAGTTCTTC. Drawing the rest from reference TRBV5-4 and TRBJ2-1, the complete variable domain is ETGVTQSPTHLIKTRGQQVTLRCSSQSGHNTVSWYQQALGQGPQFIFQYYREEENGRGNFPPRFSGLQFPNYSSELNVNALELDDSALYLCASSVDWDRAYNEQFFGPGTRLTVL.

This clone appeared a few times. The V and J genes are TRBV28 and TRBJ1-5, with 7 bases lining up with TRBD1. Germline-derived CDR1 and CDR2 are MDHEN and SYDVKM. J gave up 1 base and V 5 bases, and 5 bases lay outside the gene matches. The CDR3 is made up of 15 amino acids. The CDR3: CASSIPQGSNQPQHF. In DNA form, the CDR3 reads TGTGCCAGCAGTATCCCACAGGGGAGCAATCAGCCCCAGCATTTT. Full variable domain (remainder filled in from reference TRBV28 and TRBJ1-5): DVKVTQSSRYLVKRTGEKVFLECVQDMDHENMFWYRQDPGLGLRLIYFSYDVKMKEKGDIPEGYSVSREKKERFSLILESASTNQTSMYLCASSIPQGSNQPQHFGDGTRLSIL.